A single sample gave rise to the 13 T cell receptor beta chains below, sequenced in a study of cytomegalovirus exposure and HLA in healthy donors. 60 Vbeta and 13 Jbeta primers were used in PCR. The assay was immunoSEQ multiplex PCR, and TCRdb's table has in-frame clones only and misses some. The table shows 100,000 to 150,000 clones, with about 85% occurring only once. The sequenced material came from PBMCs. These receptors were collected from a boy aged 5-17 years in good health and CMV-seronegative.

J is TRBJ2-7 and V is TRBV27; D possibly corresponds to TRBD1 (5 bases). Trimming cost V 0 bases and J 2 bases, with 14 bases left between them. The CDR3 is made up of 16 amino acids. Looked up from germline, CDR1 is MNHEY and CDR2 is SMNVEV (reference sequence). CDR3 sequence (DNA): TGTGCCAGCAGTTTATCGGTGGGCGACAGCACCTACGAGCAGTACTTC. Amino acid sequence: CASSLSVGDSTYEQYF.

CDR3 bases: TGTGCCAGCAGCTGGGAGGGGGGGCGCTTGAACACTGAAGCTTTCTTT. This gives the protein CASSWEGGRLNTEAFF. This chain uses TRBV5-4 with TRBJ1-1; the D gene is possibly TRBD1 (6 bases). CDR3 size: 16 residues. Germline CDR1 is SGHNT and CDR2 is YYREEE (reference sequence). The V end lost 3 bases, the J end lost 0 bases, and 15 bases lay between the germline ends.

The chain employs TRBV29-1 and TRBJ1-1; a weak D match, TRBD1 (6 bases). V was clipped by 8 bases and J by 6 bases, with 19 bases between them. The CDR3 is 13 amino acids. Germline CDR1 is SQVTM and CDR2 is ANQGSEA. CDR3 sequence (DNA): TGCAGCTCTGCGGCAGGGGATGGAGCTGAAGCTTTCTTT. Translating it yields CSSAAGDGAEAFF.

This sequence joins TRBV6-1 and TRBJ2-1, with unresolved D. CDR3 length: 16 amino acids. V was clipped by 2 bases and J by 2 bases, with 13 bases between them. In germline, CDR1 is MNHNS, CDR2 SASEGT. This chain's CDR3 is CASSEYGSSTYNEQFF. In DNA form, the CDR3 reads TGTGCCAGCAGTGAATATGGTAGCTCTACCTACAATGAGCAGTTCTTC.

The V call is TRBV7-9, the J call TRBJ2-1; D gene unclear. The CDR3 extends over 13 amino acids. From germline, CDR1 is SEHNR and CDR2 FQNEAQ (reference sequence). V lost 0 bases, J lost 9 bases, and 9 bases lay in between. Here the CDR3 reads CASSLALTSEQFF. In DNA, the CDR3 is TGTGCCAGCAGCTTAGCTTTGACAAGTGAGCAGTTCTTC.

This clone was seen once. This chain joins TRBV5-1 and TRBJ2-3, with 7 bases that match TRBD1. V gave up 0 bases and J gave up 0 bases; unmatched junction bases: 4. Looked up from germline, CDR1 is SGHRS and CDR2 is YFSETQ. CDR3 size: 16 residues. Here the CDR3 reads CASSLGDRPSTDTQYF. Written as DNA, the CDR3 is TGCGCCAGCAGCTTGGGGGACAGACCTAGCACAGATACGCAGTATTTT.

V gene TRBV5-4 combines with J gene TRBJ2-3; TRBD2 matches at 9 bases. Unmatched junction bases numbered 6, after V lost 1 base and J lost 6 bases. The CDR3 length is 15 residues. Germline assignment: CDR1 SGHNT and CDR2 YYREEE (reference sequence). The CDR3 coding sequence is TGTGCCAGCAGCTTGTATGCGGGGGGGCCGGATACGCAGTATTTT. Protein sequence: CASSLYAGGPDTQYF.

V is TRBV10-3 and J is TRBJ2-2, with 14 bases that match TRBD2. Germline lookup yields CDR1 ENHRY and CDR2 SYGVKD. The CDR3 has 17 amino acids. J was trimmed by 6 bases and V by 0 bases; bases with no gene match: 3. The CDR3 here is CAISESGTSGRSGELFF. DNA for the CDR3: TGTGCCATCAGTGAGTCGGGGACTAGCGGGAGATCCGGGGAGCTGTTTTTT.

CDR3 sequence (DNA): TGTGCCAGCAGTTTGAGTTGGACTAGCGGGAGAAGCAAAGAGCAGTTCTTC. Its translation: CASSLSWTSGRSKEQFF. The chain is built from TRBV27 and TRBJ2-1; 13 bases are a match to TRBD2. The CDR3 contains 17 residues. Germline V gene sequence: CDR1 MNHEY, CDR2 SMNVEV (reference sequence). Trimming removed 3 bases from V and 10 bases from J; junction bases left unmatched: 12.

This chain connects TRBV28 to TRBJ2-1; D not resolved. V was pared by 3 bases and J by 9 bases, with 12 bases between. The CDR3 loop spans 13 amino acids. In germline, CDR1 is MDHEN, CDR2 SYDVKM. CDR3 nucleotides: TGTGCCAGCAGTTTCTTCCTCATGAGTGAGCAGTTCTTC. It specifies CASSFFLMSEQFF.

As DNA, the CDR3 is TGTGCCAGCAGCTTAGGGCAGGGGGCGCATTCTAGCGGGGAGCTGTTTTTT. Encoded protein: CASSLGQGAHSSGELFF. V is TRBV11-1 and J is TRBJ2-2, with 8 bases that match TRBD1. The CDR3 spans 17 residues. The V gene's germline CDR1 is SGHAT and CDR2 FQDESV (reference sequence). Losses at the gene ends were 1 base for V and 7 bases for J; bases not matched to a gene: 11.

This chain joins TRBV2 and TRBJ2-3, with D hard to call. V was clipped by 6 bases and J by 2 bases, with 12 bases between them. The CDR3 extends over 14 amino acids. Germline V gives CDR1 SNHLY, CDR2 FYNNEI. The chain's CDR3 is CASRISPYTDTQYF. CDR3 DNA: TGTGCCAGCAGGATAAGTCCCTACACAGATACGCAGTATTTT.

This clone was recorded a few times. The CDR3 loop reads CASSFQNGVLFF. For the CDR3, the DNA is TGTGCCAGCAGTTTCCAAAACGGAGTACTGTTTTTT. The chain has TRBV6-6 and TRBJ1-4; D is unresolved. V lost 4 bases to trimming and J lost 13 bases, with 13 bases between them. Germline values: CDR1 MNHNY, CDR2 SVGAGI (reference sequence). This CDR3 is built from 12 residues.